The 23 T cell receptor beta chains in this list originate from one sample, sequenced in a study of blood T cells in healthy people across ages. Sample-barcoded 5' priming and a J-beta primer mix drove a second PCR of 7 to 11 cycles. MiXCR, run by TCRdb on the 5' RACE reads, gives a single entry per CDR3 protein. The table shows 1.5 million to 2 million distinct CDR3 sequences, with roughly 27% occurring only once. The sequenced sample consisted of blood. The receptor source for this set is a woman younger than 45 in good health.

A few counts support this clonotype. This chain uses TRBV7-2 with TRBJ2-7, with a possible D match to TRBD2 (5 bases). V was pared by 3 bases and J by 0 bases, with 9 bases between. This CDR3 is 14 amino acids long. Germline V gene lookup returns CDR1 SGHTA and CDR2 FQGNSA. The CDR3 loop is CASSFGKSSYEQYF. The CDR3 DNA sequence: TGTGCCAGCAGCTTCGGGAAGAGCTCCTACGAGCAGTACTTC. The full variable domain, rest sourced from reference TRBV7-2 and TRBJ2-7, is GAGVSQSPSNKVTEKGKDVELRCDPISGHTALYWYRQSLGQGLEFLIYFQGNSAPDKSGLPSDRFSAERTGGSVSTLTIQRTQQEDSAVYLCASSFGKSSYEQYFGPGTRLTVT.

The chain joins TRBV7-9 to TRBJ2-7, with D uncertain. The J call is uncertain, as TRBJ2-5 better fits the DNA end. CDR3 length: 14 amino acids. Germline values: CDR1 SEHNR, CDR2 FQNEAQ (reference sequence). The CDR3: CASSPPRVGETQYF. The CDR3 DNA reads TGTGCCAGCAGCCCGCCTCGCGTGGGGGAGACCCAGTACTTC.

The chain couples TRBV10-3 to TRBJ2-3, with 13 bases identical to TRBD2. The CDR3 sequence is 14 residues long. The V gene's germline CDR1 is ENHRY and CDR2 SYGVKD. Germline trimming cut 10 bases from V and 3 bases from J; bases unmatched to any gene: 4. The CDR3 is CATTLAGGTDTQYF. CDR3 bases: TGTGCCACCACACTAGCGGGGGGGACAGATACGCAGTATTTT.

This clonotype turned up a few times. This sequence joins TRBV27 and TRBJ1-5, with 9 bases that match TRBD1. With 4 bases clipped from V and 3 bases from J, the junction kept 13 bases outside the gene matches. There are 18 residues in the CDR3. Germline lookup yields CDR1 MNHEY and CDR2 SMNVEV (reference sequence). The CDR3 bases are TGTGCCAGCAGTTCCGGGACAGGGAGGAGCGGGATCAATCAGCCCCAGCATTTT. Its protein product is CASSSGTGRSGINQPQHF.

This chain links TRBV3-1 with TRBJ2-1, with 11 nucleotides matching TRBD2. Trimming removed 1 base from V and 6 bases from J; junction bases left unmatched: 5. The CDR3 length is 16 residues. Germline V gene lookup returns CDR1 LGHDT and CDR2 YNNKEL (reference sequence). The CDR3 is CASSQVELAGVNEQFF. In DNA form, the CDR3 reads TGTGCCAGCAGCCAAGTGGAACTAGCGGGAGTCAATGAGCAGTTCTTC.

The J gene is TRBJ2-4, the V gene TRBV20-1; TRBD2 aligns across 8 bases. Germline assignment: CDR1 DFQATT and CDR2 SNEGSKA (reference sequence). CDR3 size: 15 residues. J was trimmed by 6 bases and V by 5 bases; bases with no gene match: 12. The CDR3 DNA follows: TGCAGTGCTCCTAAACATAGCGGGACTGGAAACATTCAGTACTTC. Translated: CSAPKHSGTGNIQYF.

V gene TRBV19 combines with J gene TRBJ1-1; D remains unclear. V dropped 5 bases and J dropped 11 bases, with 12 bases sitting between them. Germline CDR1 is LNHDA and CDR2 is SQIVND (reference sequence). The CDR3 runs 11 residues. The CDR3 nucleotides read TGTGCCAGTAGTGTGACGGTAGGGGCTTTCTTT. Amino acids: CASSVTVGAFF.

In its sample, this clonotype was seen many times. This chain connects TRBV20-1 to TRBJ2-7; 7 nucleotides line up with TRBD2. The CDR3 is 12 amino acids. Unmatched junction bases numbered 6, after V lost 6 bases and J lost 4 bases. CDR1 is DFQATT, CDR2 SNEGSKA, per germline (reference sequence). This chain's CDR3 is CSAAGLPYEQYF. The CDR3 DNA is TGCAGTGCCGCGGGACTACCGTACGAGCAGTACTTC.

This chain connects TRBV12-3 or TRBV12-4 to TRBJ2-7, with 10 nucleotides matching TRBD2. There are 16 residues in the CDR3. Unmatched junction bases numbered 15, after V lost 6 bases and J lost 7 bases. The CDR3 DNA follows: TGTGCCAGCAGCCGGCTAACTAGCGGGAACTACAATGAGCAGTACTTC. Amino acid sequence: CASSRLTSGNYNEQYF.

This clonotype was observed at least ten times. CDR3 region: CASSFASGGQETQYF. CDR3 DNA: TGCGCCAGCAGCTTCGCTAGCGGGGGCCAAGAGACCCAGTACTTC. This chain joins TRBV5-1 and TRBJ2-5; 10 nucleotides match TRBD2. The V segment lost 2 bases and the J segment 1 base; nucleotides outside the gene matches: 2. This CDR3 is built from 15 residues. From germline, CDR1 is SGHRS and CDR2 YFSETQ.

This clonotype was seen a handful of times. This chain connects TRBV27 to TRBJ2-1; 9 nucleotides match TRBD1. Trimming at V came to 5 bases and at J to 3 bases, leaving 11 bases not matched to a gene. The CDR3 runs 17 residues. Germline CDR1 and CDR2: MNHEY and SMNVEV (reference sequence). CDR3 region: CASSDAGTGYIYNEQFF. CDR3 bases: TGTGCCAGCAGTGACGCCGGGACAGGGTACATCTACAATGAGCAGTTCTTC.

Regarding this clonotype: This may be a read error, as it is one base from a much larger clone. V is TRBV6-6 and J is TRBJ2-1; possibly TRBD1 for D (6 bases). This CDR3 region has 14 residues. V lost 9 bases, J lost 2 bases, and 14 bases lay in between. Germline V gene sequence: CDR1 MNHNY, CDR2 SVGAGI (reference sequence). The CDR3 DNA reads TGTGCCAGTAAGTCGGCAGGGGCCTACAATGAGCAGTTCTTC. It is translated as CASKSAGAYNEQFF.

This clonotype was recorded many times. The V gene is TRBV5-5, the J gene TRBJ2-1, with D uncertain. The CDR3 is made up of 11 amino acids. The ends were cut back, 4 bases at V and 5 bases at J, with 4 bases in the middle. Germline V gives CDR1 SGHKS, CDR2 YYEKEE (reference sequence). For the CDR3, the DNA is TGTGCCAGCAGCCGAGACAATGAGCAGTTCTTC. This translates into CASSRDNEQFF.

A note on this clonotype: Given a much more abundant clone one base away, this may be a read error. The chain couples TRBV12-3 or TRBV12-4 to TRBJ1-2; D call uncertain. The CDR3 runs to 14 residues. CDR3 amino acids: CAGSLNDVNYGYTF. The CDR3 bases are TGTGCCGGCAGTTTAAATGACGTAAACTATGGCTACACCTTC.

The chain employs TRBV29-1 and TRBJ1-1; possibly TRBD1 for D (5 bases). Deletions cut 8 bases from V and 11 bases from J, with 24 bases between. Germline loops: CDR1 SQVTM, CDR2 ANQGSEA. The CDR3 covers 13 residues. The CDR3: CSPTRNLNEGAFF. The CDR3 nucleotides read TGCAGCCCGACCCGGAACCTCAACGAGGGGGCTTTCTTT.

The gene calls are TRBV2 and TRBJ2-3; 9 bases are shared with TRBD2. Germline loops: CDR1 SNHLY, CDR2 FYNNEI. Losses at the gene ends were 5 bases for V and 4 bases for J; bases not matched to a gene: 7. The CDR3 has 15 residues. In DNA, the CDR3 is TGTGCCAGCAGTCCTCTAGCGGGATCACCAGATACGCAGTATTTT. Residues: CASSPLAGSPDTQYF.

The CDR3 DNA reads TGCAGTGCTAGACCAGGGGGCAACTATGGCTACACCTTC. Translating gives CSARPGGNYGYTF. The J gene is TRBJ1-2, the V gene TRBV20-1, with 8 bases aligning to TRBD1. The CDR3 contains 13 residues. J gave up 2 bases and V 2 bases, and 1 base lay outside the gene matches. Germline V gene lookup returns CDR1 DFQATT and CDR2 SNEGSKA (reference sequence).

The V and J genes are TRBV5-1 and TRBJ2-5; 8 bases fit TRBD2. Losses at the gene ends were 3 bases for V and 5 bases for J; bases not matched to a gene: 9. CDR1 and CDR2 (germline): SGHRS, YFSETQ. There are 15 residues in the CDR3. Written as DNA, the CDR3 is TGCGCCAGCAGCTCACGGGGGGGTTCGCGGGAGACCCAGTACTTC. The encoded protein is CASSSRGGSRETQYF. The whole variable domain, filled in from reference TRBV5-1 and TRBJ2-5, reads KAGVTQTPRYLIKTRGQQVTLSCSPISGHRSVSWYQQTPGQGLQFLFEYFSETQRNKGNFPGRFSGRQFSNSRSEMNVSTLELGDSALYLCASSSRGGSRETQYFGPGTRLLVL.

The rearrangement links TRBV7-8 to TRBJ2-3, with TRBD2 as a possible D gene (5 bases). The CDR3 loop spans 15 amino acids. In germline, CDR1 is SGHVS, CDR2 FQNEAQ. Trimming stripped 8 bases from V and 1 base from J, with 16 bases between. The CDR3 nucleotides are TGTGCCAGCTCCCCTGGAGGAGTGGGCACAGATACGCAGTATTTT. This codes for CASSPGGVGTDTQYF.

There are many counts of this clonotype. The chain couples TRBV29-1 to TRBJ1-2; D ambiguous. Per germline, CDR1 SQVTM and CDR2 ANQGSEA. Trimming cost V 3 bases and J 2 bases, with 10 bases left between them. CDR3 length: 13 amino acids. As DNA, the CDR3 is TGCAGCGTTGATCATCCGGTCAACTATGGCTACACCTTC. It yields the protein CSVDHPVNYGYTF.

This clonotype was picked up many times. This chain joins TRBV20-1 and TRBJ2-7, with D perhaps matching TRBD2 (7 bases). With 3 bases removed from V and 0 bases from J, the gap between germline ends came to 12 bases. CDR1 DFQATT and CDR2 SNEGSKA come from the germline V gene (reference sequence). The CDR3 covers 14 residues. Written as DNA, the CDR3 is TGCAGTGCTAGGCGGGGGCCTAGCTCCTACGAGCAGTACTTC. Its translation: CSARRGPSSYEQYF.

Regarding this clonotype: This may arise from a read error, as a much more abundant clone is one base away. V gene TRBV12-3 or TRBV12-4 combines with J gene TRBJ2-7; 7 bases map to TRBD1. The CDR3 sequence is 14 residues long. CDR3 nucleotide sequence: TGTACCAGCAGTGACGACCAGGGGGCCTACGAGCAGTACTTC. Translation gives CTSSDDQGAYEQYF.

The J gene is TRBJ2-3, the V gene TRBV5-1; no clear D. CDR3 length: 13 amino acids. Germline-derived CDR1 and CDR2 are SGHRS and YFSETQ. Trimming took 4 bases from V and 6 from J, leaving 12 bases between them. The DNA of the CDR3 is TGCGCCAGCAGCCCGGTAGGGTCGGATACGCAGTATTTT. Encoded protein: CASSPVGSDTQYF.